The clone carrying this T cell receptor beta chain was counted a few times. Its target is unknown. The sample belongs to a study of cytomegalovirus exposure and HLA in healthy donors. About the research overall: Counted in an early data release were 65 million to 100 million unique TCRs from HLA-typed donors. Among the roughly 400 genotyped donors, 70% to 90% were placed in the Caucasian-associated ancestry cluster. Points from the study as a whole: In a later analysis, TCR association rates varied by HLA locus: DRB1 most, HLA-C fewest. Data from an earlier analysis indicated that most TCR beta V segments were productive either about 87% or about 30% of the time.

The PCR ran on 60 Vbeta and 13 Jbeta primers. The repertoire was sequenced with immunoSEQ multiplex PCR; TCRdb's copy has only in-frame clones and lacks some. The sample carries 100,000 to 120,000 clones, 70% to 75% recorded once. There are 13 residues in the CDR3. Germline lookup yields CDR1 ENHRY and CDR2 SYGVKD. Trimming shortened V by 3 bases and J by 9 bases, and 12 bases separated the two germline ends. V gene TRBV10-3 combines with J gene TRBJ1-5, with unresolved D. The TCR comes from a man aged 35-49 years in good health and CMV-seronegative. Sample: PBMCs. The CDR3 DNA follows: TGTGCCATCAGTGATGGCGAGACTAGGCCCCAGCATTTT. The encoded protein is CAISDGETRPQHF.